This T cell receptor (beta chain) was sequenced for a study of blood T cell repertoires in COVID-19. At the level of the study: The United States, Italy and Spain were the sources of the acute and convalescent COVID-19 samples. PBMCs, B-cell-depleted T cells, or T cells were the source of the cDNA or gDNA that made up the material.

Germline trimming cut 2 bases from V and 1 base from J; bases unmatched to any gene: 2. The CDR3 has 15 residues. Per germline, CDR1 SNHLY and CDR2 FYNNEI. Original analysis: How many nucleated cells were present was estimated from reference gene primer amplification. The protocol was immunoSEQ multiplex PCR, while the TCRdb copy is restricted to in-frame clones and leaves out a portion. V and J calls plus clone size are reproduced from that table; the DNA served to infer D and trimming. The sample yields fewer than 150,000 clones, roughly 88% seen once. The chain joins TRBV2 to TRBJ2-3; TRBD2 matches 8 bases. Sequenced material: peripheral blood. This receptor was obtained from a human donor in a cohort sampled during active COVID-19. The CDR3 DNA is TGTGCCAGCAGTGAAAGGCGGGGGGGCACAGATACGCAGTATTTT. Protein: CASSERRGGTDTQYF.